The source of this T cell receptor (beta chain) is a study of regulatory T cells in long-lasting Graves disease. Study-wide findings and caveats: Among samples with persistent disease, TRBV28, TRBJ1-2 and TRBJ2-5 were favored.

TCR beta libraries were built with iRepertoire HTBI primers and Arm-PCR of CDR3 regions. TCRdb reprocessed the multiplex PCR reads via MiXCR and lists one record per CDR3 protein. The sample records 400,000 to 650,000 distinct CDR3 sequences, 15% to 20% being singletons. This clonotype was detected a few times. What it binds is not known. Time point of the sample: newly diagnosed GD, antithyroid drugs for less than 3 months. RNA from PBMCs was the source of the TCR library. Blood from the periphery, nine milliliters in all, was drawn into EDTA tubes. V lost 7 bases and J 0 bases, leaving 19 bases between the germline ends. The CDR3 is made up of 17 amino acids. A further study also used this sample, focusing on T cells in Graves' hyperthyroidism and ophthalmopathy. As that study records: Diagnosing involved the use of clinical symptoms, serum thyroxine and TRAb, thyroid ultrasound and orbital computed tomography. When the TCR CDR3 underwent first-round RT-PCR, the HTBI primer set was used.

The receptor was isolated from a middle-aged woman with Graves disease. The chain has TRBV12-3 or TRBV12-4 and TRBJ1-3; the D is unclear. The source was peripheral blood mononuclear cells (PBMCs), collected at new diagnosis, from a patient treated with antithyroid drugs. CDR3 protein: CASKTLGDTTSGNTIYF. Written as DNA, the CDR3 is TGTGCCAGCAAAACCCTCGGAGACACGACCTCTGGAAACACCATATATTTT.